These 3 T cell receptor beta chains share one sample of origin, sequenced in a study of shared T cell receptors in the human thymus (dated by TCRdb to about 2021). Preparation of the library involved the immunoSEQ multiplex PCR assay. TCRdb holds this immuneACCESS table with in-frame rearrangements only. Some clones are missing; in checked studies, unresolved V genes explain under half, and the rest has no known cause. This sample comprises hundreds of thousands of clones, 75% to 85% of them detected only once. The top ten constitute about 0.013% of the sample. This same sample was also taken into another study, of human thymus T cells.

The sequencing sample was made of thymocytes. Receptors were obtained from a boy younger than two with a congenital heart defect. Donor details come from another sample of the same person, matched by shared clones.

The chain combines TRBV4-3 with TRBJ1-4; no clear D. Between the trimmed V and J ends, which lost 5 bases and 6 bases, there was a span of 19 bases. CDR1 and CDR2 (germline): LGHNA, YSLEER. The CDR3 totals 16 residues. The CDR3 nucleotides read TGCGCCAGCAGCTCCTCACGTCCGGAGGGAGATGAAAAACTGTTTTTT. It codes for CASSSSRPEGDEKLFF.

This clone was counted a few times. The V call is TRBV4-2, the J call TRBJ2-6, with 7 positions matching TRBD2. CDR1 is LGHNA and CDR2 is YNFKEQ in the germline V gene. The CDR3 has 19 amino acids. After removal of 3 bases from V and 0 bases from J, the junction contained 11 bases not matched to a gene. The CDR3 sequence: CASSHEGRRELSGANVLTF. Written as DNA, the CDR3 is TGTGCCAGCAGCCACGAAGGCCGGCGGGAGCTCTCTGGGGCCAACGTCCTGACTTTC.

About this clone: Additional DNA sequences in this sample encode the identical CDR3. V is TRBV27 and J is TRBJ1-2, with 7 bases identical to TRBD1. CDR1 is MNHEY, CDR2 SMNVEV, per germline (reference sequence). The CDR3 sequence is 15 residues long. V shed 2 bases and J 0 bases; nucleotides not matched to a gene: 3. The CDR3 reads CASSLRTGANYGYTF. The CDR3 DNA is TGTGCCAGCAGTTTAAGAACAGGGGCTAACTATGGCTACACCTTC.